A single sample gave rise to the 4 T cell receptor beta chains below, sequenced in a study of cytomegalovirus exposure and HLA in healthy donors. Researchers ran the PCR with 60 Vbeta and 13 Jbeta primers. Only in-frame clones appear in the TCRdb table, and some are missing; sequencing was by immunoSEQ multiplex PCR. The table lists 150,000 to 200,000 clones, around nine tenths of them singletons. Sequences were obtained from PBMCs. The receptor set was obtained from a woman aged 18-35 years in good health and CMV-seronegative.

The genes are TRBV28 and TRBJ2-7; D might be TRBD2 (5 bases). Trimming took off 3 bases at V and 2 bases at J, with 11 bases between the two ends. The CDR3 spans 14 residues. Germline V gene data show CDR1 as MDHEN and CDR2 as SYDVKM. As DNA, the CDR3 is TGTGCCAGCAGTTTCTTCAGGAGGCCCTACGAGCAGTACTTC. This sequence encodes CASSFFRRPYEQYF.

This clone was picked up a small number of times. The chain uses TRBV4-1 and TRBJ2-7, with 8 bases fitting TRBD1. Germline assignment: CDR1 MGHRA and CDR2 YSYEKL. With 4 bases clipped from V and 1 base from J, the junction kept 12 bases outside the gene matches. This CDR3 spans 17 amino acids. CDR3 residues: CASSRILGTGESYEQYF. CDR3 bases: TGCGCCAGCAGCCGCATCCTCGGGACAGGCGAATCCTACGAGCAGTACTTC.

The chain links TRBV6-1 to TRBJ1-1; D may be TRBD1 (5 bases). Trimming pared 6 bases from V and 7 bases from J, leaving 12 bases between. Germline CDR1 MNHNS, CDR2 SASEGT. The CDR3 is 12 residues long. The DNA for the CDR3 is TGTGCCAGCAGCCCGGGACTTAGTGAAGCTTTCTTT. Its protein is CASSPGLSEAFF.

The CDR3 region is CASSRAGQGTYEQYF. DNA of the CDR3: TGTGCCAGCAGCCGAGCGGGACAGGGGACCTACGAGCAGTACTTC. The chain joins TRBV7-2 to TRBJ2-7, with 10 bases matching TRBD1. V lost 5 bases to trimming and J lost 2 bases; unmatched junction nucleotides: 6. Germline V lookup: CDR1 SGHTA, CDR2 FQGNSA. This CDR3 has 15 amino acids. Full variable domain (rest looked up from reference TRBV7-2 and TRBJ2-7): GAGVSQSPSNKVTEKGKDVELRCDPISGHTALYWYRQSLGQGLEFLIYFQGNSAPDKSGLPSDRFSAERTGGSVSTLTIQRTQQEDSAVYLCASSRAGQGTYEQYFGPGTRLTVT.